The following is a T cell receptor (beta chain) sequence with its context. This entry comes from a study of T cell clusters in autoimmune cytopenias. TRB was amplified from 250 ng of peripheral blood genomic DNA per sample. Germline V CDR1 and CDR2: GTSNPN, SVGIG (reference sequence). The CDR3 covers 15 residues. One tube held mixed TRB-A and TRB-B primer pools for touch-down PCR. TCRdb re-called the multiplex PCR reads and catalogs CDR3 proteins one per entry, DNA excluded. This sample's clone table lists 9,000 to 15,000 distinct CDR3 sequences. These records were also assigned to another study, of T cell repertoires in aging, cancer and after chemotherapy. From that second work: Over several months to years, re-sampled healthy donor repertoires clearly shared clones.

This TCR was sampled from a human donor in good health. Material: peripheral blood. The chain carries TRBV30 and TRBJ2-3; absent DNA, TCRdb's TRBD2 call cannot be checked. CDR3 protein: CAWSRSGAFTDTQYF.